Listed below are T cell receptor beta chains from one sample, sequenced in a study of molecular identifiers for immune sequencing clone quantification. A single record per CDR3 protein comes from TCRdb applying MiXCR to the PCR reads. The sample has under 650,000 distinct CDR3 sequences, just under 20% seen once. Source material: naive CD8+ T cells from blood, with Jurkat cell RNA spiked in. These receptors originate from a human donor in good health. Some libraries in this study had Jurkat cell RNA spiked in. CDR3s include the opening cysteine and the closing phenylalanine or tryptophan. Fields, in order: D gene, J gene, clone size, V gene, CDR3 DNA, CDR3 protein. The D gene is left open where the match is weak. Rows give clone size only sometimes, using once, few, many, or a class for an expanded clone.

>.|TRBJ2-1|.|TRBV27
TGTGCCAGCAGTTACAGGTGGAGCTCCTACAATGAGCAGTTCTTC
CASSYRWSSYNEQFF
>TRBD2|TRBJ2-2|.|TRBV27
TGTGCCAGCAGCCCATTAGCGGGAGTTGGTACCGGGGAGCTGTTTTTT
CASSPLAGVGTGELFF
>TRBD1|TRBJ1-2|few|TRBV20-1
TGCAGTGCTCCCACTCGGGGACAGGGGGTTGGCTATGGCTACACCTTC
CSAPTRGQGVGYGYTF
>.|TRBJ2-2|few|TRBV9
TGTGCCAGCAGCGTCGGGGGCGGAAGCACCGGGGAGCTGTTTTTT
CASSVGGGSTGELFF
>.|TRBJ2-2|few|TRBV4-3
TGCGCCAGCAGCCAAGTTTTAACAGGCCGGAACACCGGGGAGCTGTTTTTT
CASSQVLTGRNTGELFF
>TRBD1|TRBJ2-2|.|TRBV5-3
TGTGCCAGCAGCTTGAACAGGGGCTACCCCACGAACACCGGGGAGCTGTTTTTT
CASSLNRGYPTNTGELFF
>.|TRBJ2-2|few|TRBV6-5
TGTGCCAGCAGTTACGACGGAACAACCGGGGAGCTGTTTTTT
CASSYDGTTGELFF
>TRBD2|TRBJ2-5|few|TRBV20-1
TGCAGTGTAAGGAATGGACTAGCGGGAGGCCACCAAGAGACCCAGTACTTC
CSVRNGLAGGHQETQYF
>TRBD2|TRBJ2-7|few|TRBV12-3/TRBV12-4
TGTGCCAGCAGCGACCCCCGGGACTACGGCGAGCAGTACTTC
CASSDPRDYGEQYF
>.|TRBJ2-7|.|TRBV20-1
TGCAGTGCTAGCCAGGGCACCCTCTCCTACGAGCAGTACTTC
CSASQGTLSYEQYF
>.|TRBJ1-5|.|TRBV6-2/TRBV6-3
TGTGCCAGCAGTCTACTACAGGTGGGAGGACAGCCCCAGCATTTT
CASSLLQVGGQPQHF
>TRBD1|TRBJ2-7|few|TRBV11-2
TGTGCCACTTCGCCCGGGACAGGGGGCTACGAGCAGTACTTC
CATSPGTGGYEQYF
>TRBD2|TRBJ2-7|many|TRBV4-3
TGCGCCAGCAGCCACGCTAGCGGGACCAGCTCCTACGAGCAGTACTTC
CASSHASGTSSYEQYF
>TRBD1|TRBJ2-7|.|TRBV30
TGTGCCTGGGAAACCGGGACAGGGTGGGGCGAGCAGTACTTC
CAWETGTGWGEQYF
>.|TRBJ2-7|many|TRBV5-1
TGCGCCAGCAGCTTGCAGGATGCCTACGAGCAGTACTTC
CASSLQDAYEQYF
>TRBD2|TRBJ2-2|many|TRBV12-3/TRBV12-4
TGTGCCAGCAGTACAGGGACTAGCGGGACCAACACCGGGGAGCTGTTTTTT
CASSTGTSGTNTGELFF
>TRBD2|TRBJ2-3|few|TRBV15
TGTGCCACCAGCAGAACGCAGCGGGAGGATACAGATACGCAGTATTTT
CATSRTQREDTDTQYF
>.|TRBJ1-1|few|TRBV9
TGTGCCAGCAGCGCCCGAGTGGGGGGCTGGGCTGAAGCTTTCTTT
CASSARVGGWAEAFF
>.|TRBJ1-3|few|TRBV4-3
TGCGCCAGCAGCCAAGATCTAGGGGCTGGAAACACCATATATTTT
CASSQDLGAGNTIYF
>.|TRBJ2-3|many|TRBV6-2/TRBV6-3
TGTGCCAGCAGTTACAACGGAGATACGCAGTATTTT
CASSYNGDTQYF
>TRBD2|TRBJ2-2|.|TRBV20-1
TGCAGTGCTAGAGATGGAGGGCGGGGGAACACCGGGGAGCTGGTTTTT
CSARDGGRGNTGELVF
>.|TRBJ2-3|few|TRBV6-5
TGTGCCAGCGGTTACTCACCAGTGGCAGATACGCAGTATTTT
CASGYSPVADTQYF
>.|TRBJ2-5|.|TRBV5-1
TGCGCCAGCAGCTTGGAGGGGGCCGGGGAGGCCCAGTACTTC
CASSLEGAGEAQYF
>TRBD1|TRBJ1-1|many|TRBV20-1
TGCAGTGCTAGAGATGAGGAGGGGGCGAAGAACACTGAAGCTTTCTTT
CSARDEEGAKNTEAFF
>TRBD2|TRBJ2-7|few|TRBV4-3
TGCGCCAGCAGCGCACGTTGGACTAGCGGATCCTACGAGCAGTACTTC
CASSARWTSGSYEQYF
>.|TRBJ2-7|few|TRBV5-6
TGTGCCAGCAGCATGAGCTACGAGCAGTACTTC
CASSMSYEQYF
>.|TRBJ2-5|.|TRBV6-5
TGTGCCAGCAGTTACGGCGGAGGAGAAGGGACCCAGTACTTC
CASSYGGGEGTQYF
>TRBD1|TRBJ1-5|many|TRBV18
TGTGCCAGCTCACACAGGGGGCCGAATCAGCCCCAGCATTTT
CASSHRGPNQPQHF
>TRBD2|TRBJ2-3|many|TRBV4-1
TGCGCCAGCAGCCAAGATGGGACTAGCGGGATTAACACAGATACGCAGTATTTT
CASSQDGTSGINTDTQYF
>TRBD2|TRBJ2-5|many|TRBV20-1
TGCAGTGCTAGAATCGGACTAGTATTACGTCAAGAGACCCAGTACTTC
CSARIGLVLRQETQYF
>.|TRBJ1-2|few|TRBV9
TGTGCCAGCAGCGTAGGAGGTCGTTTTGACTATGGCTACACCTTC
CASSVGGRFDYGYTF
>TRBD2|TRBJ2-3|many|TRBV7-2
TGTGCCAGCAGCTTATCTAGCGGGCCCCTCGCCCCAGATACGCAGTATTTT
CASSLSSGPLAPDTQYF
>TRBD2|TRBJ2-7|many|TRBV4-1
TGCGCCAGCAGCCTAGAGTGGACTAGCGCGGACGAGCAGTACTTC
CASSLEWTSADEQYF
>TRBD1|TRBJ2-2|.|TRBV27
TGTGCCAGCACGGGACAGGGCCTCACCGGGGAGCTGTTTTTT
CASTGQGLTGELFF
>TRBD2|TRBJ2-1|many|TRBV4-3
TGCGCCAGCAGCCAAAAGCTAGCGGGAGGAAACTACAATGAGCAGTTCTTC
CASSQKLAGGNYNEQFF